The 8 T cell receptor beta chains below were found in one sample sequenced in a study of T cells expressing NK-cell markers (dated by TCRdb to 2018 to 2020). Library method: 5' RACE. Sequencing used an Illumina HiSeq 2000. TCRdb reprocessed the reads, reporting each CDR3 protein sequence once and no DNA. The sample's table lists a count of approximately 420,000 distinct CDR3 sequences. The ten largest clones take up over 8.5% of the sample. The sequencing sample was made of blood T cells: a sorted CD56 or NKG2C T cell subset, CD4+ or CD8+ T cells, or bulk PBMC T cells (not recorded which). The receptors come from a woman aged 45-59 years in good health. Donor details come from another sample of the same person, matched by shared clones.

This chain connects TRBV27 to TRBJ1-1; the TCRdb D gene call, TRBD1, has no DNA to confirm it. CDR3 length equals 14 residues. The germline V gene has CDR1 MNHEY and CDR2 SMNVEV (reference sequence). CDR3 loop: CASSYGSRRTEAFF.

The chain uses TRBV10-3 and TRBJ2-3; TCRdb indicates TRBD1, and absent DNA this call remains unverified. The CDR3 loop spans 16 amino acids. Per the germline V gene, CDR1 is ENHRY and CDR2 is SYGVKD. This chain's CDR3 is CAIRALGDARGDTQYF.

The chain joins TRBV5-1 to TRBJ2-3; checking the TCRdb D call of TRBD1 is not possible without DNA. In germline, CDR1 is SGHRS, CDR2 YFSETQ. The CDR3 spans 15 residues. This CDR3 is CASSQDRLSTDTQYF.

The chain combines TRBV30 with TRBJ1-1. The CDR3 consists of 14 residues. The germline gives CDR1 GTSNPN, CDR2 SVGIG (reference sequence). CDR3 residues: CAWSFSSLYTEAFF. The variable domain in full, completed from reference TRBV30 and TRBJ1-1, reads SQTIHQWPATLVQPVGSPLSLECTVEGTSNPNLYWYRQAAGRGLQLLFYSVGIGQISSEVPQNLSASRPQDRQFILSSKKLLLSDSGFYLCAWSFSSLYTEAFFGQGTRLTVV.

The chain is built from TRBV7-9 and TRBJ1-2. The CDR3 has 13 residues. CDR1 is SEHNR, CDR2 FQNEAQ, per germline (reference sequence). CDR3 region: CASSFFSNYGYTF.

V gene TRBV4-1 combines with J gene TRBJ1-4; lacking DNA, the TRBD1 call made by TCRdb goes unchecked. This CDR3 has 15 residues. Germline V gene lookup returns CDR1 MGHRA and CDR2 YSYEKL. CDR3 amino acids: CASSHLQGSNEKLFF.

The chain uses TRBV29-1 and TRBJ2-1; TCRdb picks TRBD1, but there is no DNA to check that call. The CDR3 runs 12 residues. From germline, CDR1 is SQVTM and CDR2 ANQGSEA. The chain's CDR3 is CSADRDDNEQFF.

The CDR3 spells CASSSTGPSSYF. The V and J genes are TRBV7-9 and TRBJ2-5; TCRdb lists TRBD2, though no DNA is available to test this call. This CDR3 has 12 amino acids. Germline V gene lookup returns CDR1 SEHNR and CDR2 FQNEAQ (reference sequence).